Following are 29 T cell receptor beta chains from one sample sequenced in a study of T cells expressing NK-cell markers. From the 5' RACE reads, TCRdb lists one entry per CDR3 protein and no DNA. This sample's table has just under 150,000 distinct CDR3 sequences. Sequencing was done on a sample of blood T cells: a sorted CD56 or NKG2C T cell subset, CD4+ or CD8+ T cells, or bulk PBMC T cells (not recorded which). The receptors here all came from a young man in good health.

The chain is built from TRBV30 and TRBJ2-2; no DNA is available, so the TRBD1 call from TCRdb remains unchecked. Germline CDR1 GTSNPN, CDR2 SVGIG (reference sequence). The CDR3 runs 16 residues. Here the CDR3 reads CAWSRGQGANTGELFF.

The chain couples TRBV20-1 to TRBJ2-7. CDR1 DFQATT and CDR2 SNEGSKA come from the germline V gene (reference sequence). This CDR3 has 14 residues. CDR3 region: CSARDNRNSYEQYF.

The chain is built from TRBV24-1 and TRBJ2-1. CDR3 size: 17 residues. Germline V gives CDR1 KGHDR, CDR2 SFDVKD. This chain's CDR3 is CATSAPPRSSAYNEQFF.

The chain couples TRBV30 to TRBJ2-3; TCRdb calls TRBD2, which cannot be checked without DNA. This CDR3 has 15 amino acids. Germline CDR1 is GTSNPN and CDR2 is SVGIG (reference sequence). CDR3 region: CAWHSGLAGVDTQYF.

CDR3 amino acids: CASSFFQGAETQYF. The chain recombines TRBV27 with TRBJ2-5; the D call of TRBD1 rests on TCRdb alone, since no DNA is present to check it. Germline loops: CDR1 MNHEY, CDR2 SMNVEV (reference sequence). The CDR3 sequence is 14 residues long.

This rearrangement joins TRBV14 to TRBJ1-2. Germline loops: CDR1 SGHDN, CDR2 FVKESK. This CDR3 comprises 13 residues. CDR3 loop: CASSQGRHYGYTF.

This chain connects TRBV7-2 to TRBJ2-7; TCRdb picks TRBD2, but there is no DNA to check that call. Germline values: CDR1 SGHTA, CDR2 FQGNSA. The CDR3 sequence is 14 residues long. CDR3: CASSLLAVIYEQYF.

The V call is TRBV28, the J call TRBJ1-1; TCRdb gives TRBD1 as the D gene, but with no DNA this cannot be confirmed. Germline V gives CDR1 MDHEN, CDR2 SYDVKM. The CDR3 is made up of 14 amino acids. CDR3 amino acids: CASSPLDIYTEAFF.

The rearrangement links TRBV18 to TRBJ2-3. The CDR3 is 17 amino acids. Per germline, CDR1 KGHSH and CDR2 LQKENI. This CDR3 is CASSPRGTFTRSDTQYF.

V gene TRBV7-9 combines with J gene TRBJ1-3. This CDR3 comprises 17 residues. CDR1 and CDR2 from the germline V gene are SEHNR and FQNEAQ (reference sequence). CDR3 protein: CASSLVPNSRTGNTIYF.

The chain recombines TRBV5-4 with TRBJ2-3; TCRdb's assignment of TRBD2 cannot be checked, as there is no DNA. The CDR3 runs to 14 residues. CDR1 is SGHNT, CDR2 YYREEE, per germline (reference sequence). The CDR3 region is CASSFEREGDTQYF.

This chain connects TRBV20-1 to TRBJ2-3. This CDR3 has 11 amino acids. Looked up from germline, CDR1 is DFQATT and CDR2 is SNEGSKA (reference sequence). The CDR3 sequence: CSARGGDTQFF.

J is TRBJ1-1 and V is TRBV6-5. The germline CDR1 and CDR2 sequences are MNHEY and SVGAGI. There are 12 residues in the CDR3. CDR3 loop: CASMAGTFGAFF.

The chain links TRBV12-5 to TRBJ1-2; TCRdb's D gene call, TRBD1, goes unchecked for lack of DNA. Germline values: CDR1 LGHNT, CDR2 FRNRAP. This CDR3 region has 14 residues. The CDR3 spells CASGLDRVIYGYTF. The full variable domain, completed using reference TRBV12-5 and TRBJ1-2, is DARVTQTPRHKVTEMGQEVTMRCQPILGHNTVFWYRQTMMQGLELLAYFRNRAPLDDSGMPKDRFSAEMPDATLATLKIQPSEPRDSAVYFCASGLDRVIYGYTFGSGTRLTVV.

The V and J genes are TRBV19 and TRBJ2-1; TCRdb's assignment of TRBD2 cannot be checked, as there is no DNA. This CDR3 is 15 amino acids long. Per the germline V gene, CDR1 is LNHDA and CDR2 is SQIVND (reference sequence). The CDR3 sequence: CASSMSSSGSTEQFF.

The chain employs TRBV15 and TRBJ2-1; no DNA is available, so the TRBD1 call from TCRdb remains unchecked. The CDR3 consists of 14 residues. CDR1 is LNHNV and CDR2 is YYDKDF in the germline V gene (reference sequence). CDR3: CATALPGGRNEQFF. The variable domain in full, completed from reference TRBV15 and TRBJ2-1, reads DAMVIQNPRYQVTQFGKPVTLSCSQTLNHNVMYWYQQKSSQAPKLLFHYYDKDFNNEADTPDNFQSRRPNTSFCFLDIRSPGLGDTAMYLCATALPGGRNEQFFGPGTRLTVL.

The gene calls are TRBV4-3 and TRBJ2-3; the TCRdb D gene call, TRBD1, has no DNA to confirm it. The CDR3 length is 15 residues. Germline CDR1 LGHNA, CDR2 YSLEER. This CDR3 is CASSQDGGATDTQYF.

The chain's CDR3 is CASSSSPTEAFF. The rearrangement links TRBV7-3 to TRBJ1-1. The germline CDR1 and CDR2 sequences are SGHTA and FQGTGA. CDR3 length equals 12 residues. Filled out from reference TRBV7-3 and TRBJ1-1, the complete variable domain reads GAGVSQTPSNKVTEKGKYVELRCDPISGHTALYWYRQSLGQGPEFLIYFQGTGAADDSGLPNDRFFAVRPEGSVSTLKIQRTERGDSAVYLCASSSSPTEAFFGQGTRLTVV.

The CDR3: CASSLVGHSSTDTQYF. The V gene is TRBV13, the J gene TRBJ2-3. The germline V gene has CDR1 PRHDT and CDR2 FYEKMQ (reference sequence). CDR3 length: 16 amino acids.

The V gene is TRBV10-2, the J gene TRBJ1-5; the TRBD1 assignment by TCRdb is unverifiable without DNA. In germline, CDR1 is WSHSY, CDR2 SAAADI. The CDR3 loop spans 13 amino acids. The CDR3: CASAPRGGQPQHF.

The V call is TRBV10-2, the J call TRBJ2-1; TCRdb reports TRBD2, a call that lacks DNA to check it against. This CDR3 comprises 15 residues. Germline CDR1 and CDR2: WSHSY and SAAADI. CDR3 protein: CASSEGTSGSNEQFF.

The chain uses TRBV9 and TRBJ2-7; TCRdb proposes TRBD2, but this gene call is untestable without DNA. CDR3 length: 15 residues. Per germline, CDR1 SGDLS and CDR2 YYNGEE. This chain's CDR3 is CASSPSTSGAYEQYF.

This chain links TRBV29-1 with TRBJ1-2; TCRdb's D gene call, TRBD1, goes unchecked for lack of DNA. The CDR3 extends over 12 amino acids. The germline gives CDR1 SQVTM, CDR2 ANQGSEA. CDR3 residues: CSAIQGKNGYTF. The variable domain in full, completed from reference TRBV29-1 and TRBJ1-2, reads SAVISQKPSRDICQRGTSLTIQCQVDSQVTMMFWYRQQPGQSLTLIATANQGSEATYESGFVIDKFPISRPNLTFSTLTVSNMSPEDSSIYLCSAIQGKNGYTFGSGTRLTVV.

The rearrangement joins TRBV7-9 to TRBJ2-1; TCRdb returns TRBD2, unconfirmable since there is no DNA. Germline V gene sequence: CDR1 SEHNR, CDR2 FQNEAQ (reference sequence). CDR3 length: 16 residues. CDR3 sequence reads: CASSLYEGGAYNEQFF.

The V call is TRBV27, the J call TRBJ2-5; the TCRdb call, TRBD1, lacks DNA for checking. Germline V gives CDR1 MNHEY, CDR2 SMNVEV (reference sequence). The CDR3 covers 17 residues. CDR3 sequence: CASSPVPLQGIQETQYF.

This chain connects TRBV12-3 or TRBV12-4 to TRBJ2-1; with no DNA, the TCRdb D assignment of TRBD2 cannot be verified. The CDR3 runs to 12 residues. The CDR3 sequence is CASSRSGHEQFF.

The CDR3 protein is CASSDLAGEAQETQYF. The chain recombines TRBV7-9 with TRBJ2-5; TCRdb outputs TRBD2, but without DNA this stays unchecked. The germline V gene encodes CDR1 SEHNR and CDR2 FQNEAQ (reference sequence). This CDR3 has 16 amino acids.

The V and J genes are TRBV4-3 and TRBJ1-5. There are 14 residues in the CDR3. Germline CDR1 LGHNA, CDR2 YSLEER. The CDR3 reads CASSPDREDQPQHF.

The chain carries TRBV12-3 or TRBV12-4 and TRBJ1-5; with no DNA, the TCRdb D assignment of TRBD1 cannot be verified. CDR3 size: 15 residues. The chain's CDR3 is CASRENSDTGGAQHF.